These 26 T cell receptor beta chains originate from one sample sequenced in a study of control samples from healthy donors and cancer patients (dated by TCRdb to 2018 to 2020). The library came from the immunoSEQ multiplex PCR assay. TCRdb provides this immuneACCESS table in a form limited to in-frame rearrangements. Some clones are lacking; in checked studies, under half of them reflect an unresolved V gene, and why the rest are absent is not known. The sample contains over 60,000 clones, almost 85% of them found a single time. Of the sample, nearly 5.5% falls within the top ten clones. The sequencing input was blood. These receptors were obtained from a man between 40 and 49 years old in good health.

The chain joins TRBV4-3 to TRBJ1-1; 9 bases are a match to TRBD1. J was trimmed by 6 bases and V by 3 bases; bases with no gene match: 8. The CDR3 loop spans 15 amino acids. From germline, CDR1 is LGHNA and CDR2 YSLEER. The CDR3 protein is CASSHLLDRGAEAFF. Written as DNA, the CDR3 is TGCGCCAGCAGCCATCTTCTAGACAGGGGGGCTGAAGCTTTCTTT.

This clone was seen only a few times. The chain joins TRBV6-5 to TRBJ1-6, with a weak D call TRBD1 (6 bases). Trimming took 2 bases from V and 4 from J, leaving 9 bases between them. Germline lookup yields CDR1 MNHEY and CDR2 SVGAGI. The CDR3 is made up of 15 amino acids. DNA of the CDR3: TGTGCCAGCAGTTACCAGGACAGTTATAATTCACCCCTCCACTTT. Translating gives CASSYQDSYNSPLHF.

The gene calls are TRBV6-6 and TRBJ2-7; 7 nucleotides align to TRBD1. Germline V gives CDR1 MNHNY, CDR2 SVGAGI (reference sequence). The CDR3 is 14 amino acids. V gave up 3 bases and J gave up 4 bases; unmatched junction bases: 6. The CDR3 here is CASSYGAGGYEQYF. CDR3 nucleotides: TGTGCCAGCAGTTATGGGGCAGGGGGATACGAGCAGTACTTC.

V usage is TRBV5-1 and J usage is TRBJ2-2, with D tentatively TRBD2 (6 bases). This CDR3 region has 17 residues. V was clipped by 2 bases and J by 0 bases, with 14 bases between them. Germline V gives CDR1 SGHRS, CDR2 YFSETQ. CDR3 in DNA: TGCGCCAGCAGCTTCCCCCGCGGGGACCCGAACACCGGGGAGCTGTTTTTT. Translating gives CASSFPRGDPNTGELFF.

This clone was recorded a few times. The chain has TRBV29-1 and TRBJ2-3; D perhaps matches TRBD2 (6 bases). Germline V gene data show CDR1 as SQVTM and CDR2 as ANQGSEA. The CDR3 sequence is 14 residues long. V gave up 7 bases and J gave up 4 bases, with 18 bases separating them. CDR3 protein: CSAETIGGADTQYF. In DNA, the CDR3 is TGCAGCGCCGAGACCATCGGGGGTGCAGATACGCAGTATTTT.

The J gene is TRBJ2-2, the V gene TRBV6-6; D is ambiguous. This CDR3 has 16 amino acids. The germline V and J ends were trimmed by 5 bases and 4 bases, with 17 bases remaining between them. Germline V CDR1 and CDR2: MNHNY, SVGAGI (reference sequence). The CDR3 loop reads CASSLKGLSGTGELFF. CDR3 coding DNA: TGTGCCAGCAGTCTTAAAGGGTTATCGGGCACCGGGGAGCTGTTTTTT.

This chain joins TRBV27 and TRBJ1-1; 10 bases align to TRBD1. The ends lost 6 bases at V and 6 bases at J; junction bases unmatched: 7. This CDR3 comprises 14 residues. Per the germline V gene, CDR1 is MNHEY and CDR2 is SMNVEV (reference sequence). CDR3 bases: TGTGCCAGCAGGGCGAGACAGGGGGCCGCTGAAGCTTTCTTT. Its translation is CASRARQGAAEAFF.

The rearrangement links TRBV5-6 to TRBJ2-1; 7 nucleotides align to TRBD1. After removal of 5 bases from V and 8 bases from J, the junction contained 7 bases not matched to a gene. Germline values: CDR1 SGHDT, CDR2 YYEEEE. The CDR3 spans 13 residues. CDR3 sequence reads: CASRPRGSDEQFF. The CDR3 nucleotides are TGTGCCAGCAGACCCAGGGGGAGCGATGAGCAGTTCTTC.

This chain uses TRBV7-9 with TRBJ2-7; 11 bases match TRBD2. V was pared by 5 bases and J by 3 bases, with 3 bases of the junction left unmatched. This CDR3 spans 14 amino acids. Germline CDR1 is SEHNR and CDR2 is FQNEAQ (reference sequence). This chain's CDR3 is CASSHTSGSYEQYF. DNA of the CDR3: TGTGCCAGCAGCCATACTAGCGGGAGCTACGAGCAGTACTTC.

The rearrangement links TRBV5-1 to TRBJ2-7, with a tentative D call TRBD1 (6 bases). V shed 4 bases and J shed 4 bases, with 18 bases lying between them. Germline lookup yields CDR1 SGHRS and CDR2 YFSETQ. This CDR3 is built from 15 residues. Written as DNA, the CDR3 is TGCGCCAGCAGCCCGACCGGGACAATGGGTTACGAGCAGTACTTC. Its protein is CASSPTGTMGYEQYF.

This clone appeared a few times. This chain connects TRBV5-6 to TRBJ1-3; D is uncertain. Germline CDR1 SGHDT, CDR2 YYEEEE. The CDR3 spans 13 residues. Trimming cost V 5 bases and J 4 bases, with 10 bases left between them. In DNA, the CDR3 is TGTGCCAGCAGATCTTATTTCGGAAACACCATATATTTT. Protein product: CASRSYFGNTIYF.

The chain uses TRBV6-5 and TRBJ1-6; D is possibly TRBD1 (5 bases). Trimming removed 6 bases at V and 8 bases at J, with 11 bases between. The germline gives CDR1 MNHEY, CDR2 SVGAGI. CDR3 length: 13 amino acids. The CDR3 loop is CASSPRQHSPLHF. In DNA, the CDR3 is TGTGCCAGCAGCCCCAGACAGCATTCACCCCTCCACTTT.

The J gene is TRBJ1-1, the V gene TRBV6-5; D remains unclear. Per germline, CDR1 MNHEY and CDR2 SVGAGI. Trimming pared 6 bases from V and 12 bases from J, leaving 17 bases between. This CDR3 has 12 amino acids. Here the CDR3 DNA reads TGTGCCAGCAGAAGGACTGAGCGCGAGACTTTCTTT. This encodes CASRRTERETFF.

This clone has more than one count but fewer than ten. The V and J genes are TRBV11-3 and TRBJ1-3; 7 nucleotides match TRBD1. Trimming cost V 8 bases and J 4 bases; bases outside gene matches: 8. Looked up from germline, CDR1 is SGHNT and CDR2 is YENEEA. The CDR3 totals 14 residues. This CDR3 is CASRTGAAGNTIYF. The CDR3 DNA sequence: TGTGCCAGCCGTACAGGGGCGGCAGGAAACACCATATATTTT.

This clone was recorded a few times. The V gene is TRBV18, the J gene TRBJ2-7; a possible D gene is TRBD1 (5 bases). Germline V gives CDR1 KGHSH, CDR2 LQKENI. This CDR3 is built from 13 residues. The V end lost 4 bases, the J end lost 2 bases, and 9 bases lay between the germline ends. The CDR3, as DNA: TGTGCCAGCTCACAGGGGCTCGCCTACGAGCAGTACTTC. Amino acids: CASSQGLAYEQYF.

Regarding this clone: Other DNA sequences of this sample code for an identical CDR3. CDR3 coding DNA: TGTGCCAGCAGCCGCGGGACTAACTATGGCTACACCTTC. Its protein product is CASSRGTNYGYTF. The chain is built from TRBV14 and TRBJ1-2; D gene unclear. Per the germline V gene, CDR1 is SGHDN and CDR2 is FVKESK. The CDR3 contains 13 residues. Trimming stripped 4 bases from V and 0 bases from J, with 6 bases between.

CDR3 residues: CASSGVSGRTLEADTQYF. For the CDR3, the DNA is TGTGCCAGCAGTGGGGTGAGCGGGAGGACTTTGGAAGCAGATACGCAGTATTTT. The chain employs TRBV6-2 or TRBV6-3 and TRBJ2-3; 9 bases align to TRBD2. V gave up 5 bases and J gave up 4 bases; unmatched junction bases: 16. CDR3 length: 18 residues. CDR1 and CDR2 (germline): MNHEY, SVGEGT.

CDR3 loop: CATSDAGTSTDTQYF. DNA for the CDR3: TGTGCCACCAGTGATGCAGGTACAAGCACAGATACGCAGTATTTT. The rearrangement joins TRBV24-1 to TRBJ2-3; D unclear. Germline CDR1 KGHDR, CDR2 SFDVKD. CDR3 length: 15 amino acids. Trimming shortened V by 3 bases and J by 0 bases, and 9 bases separated the two germline ends.

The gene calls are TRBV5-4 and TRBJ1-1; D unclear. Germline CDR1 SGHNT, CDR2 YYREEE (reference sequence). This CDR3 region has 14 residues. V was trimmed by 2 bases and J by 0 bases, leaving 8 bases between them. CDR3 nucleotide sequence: TGTGCCAGCAGCTTCTACGGGTTGAACACTGAAGCTTTCTTT. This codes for CASSFYGLNTEAFF. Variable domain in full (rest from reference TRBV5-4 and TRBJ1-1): ETGVTQSPTHLIKTRGQQVTLRCSSQSGHNTVSWYQQALGQGPQFIFQYYREEENGRGNFPPRFSGLQFPNYSSELNVNALELDDSALYLCASSFYGLNTEAFFGQGTRLTVV.

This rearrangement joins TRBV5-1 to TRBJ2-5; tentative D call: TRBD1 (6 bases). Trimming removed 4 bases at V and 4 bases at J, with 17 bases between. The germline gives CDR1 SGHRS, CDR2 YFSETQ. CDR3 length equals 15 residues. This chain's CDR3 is CASSLGQTKGETQYF. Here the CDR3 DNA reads TGCGCCAGCAGCCTCGGACAGACTAAGGGAGAGACCCAGTACTTC.

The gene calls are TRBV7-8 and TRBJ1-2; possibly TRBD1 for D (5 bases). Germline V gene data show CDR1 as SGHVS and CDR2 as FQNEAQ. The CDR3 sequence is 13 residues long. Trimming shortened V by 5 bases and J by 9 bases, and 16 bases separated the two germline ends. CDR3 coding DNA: TGTGCCAGCAGCGTAGACAGTCGGAGGAGCTACACCTTC. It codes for CASSVDSRRSYTF.

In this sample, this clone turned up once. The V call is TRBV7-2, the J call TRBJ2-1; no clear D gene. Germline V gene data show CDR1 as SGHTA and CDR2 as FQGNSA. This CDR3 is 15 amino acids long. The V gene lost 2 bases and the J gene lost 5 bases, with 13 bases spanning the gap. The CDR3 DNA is TGTGCCAGCAGCTTAAGTTCGGGCAGCCACAATGAGCAGTTCTTC. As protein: CASSLSSGSHNEQFF.

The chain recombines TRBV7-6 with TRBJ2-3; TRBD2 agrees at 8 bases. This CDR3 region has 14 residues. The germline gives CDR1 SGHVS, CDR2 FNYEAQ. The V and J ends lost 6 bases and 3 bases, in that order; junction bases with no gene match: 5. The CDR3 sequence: CASSTLAGTDTQYF. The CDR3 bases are TGTGCCAGCAGTACCTTAGCGGGGACAGATACGCAGTATTTT. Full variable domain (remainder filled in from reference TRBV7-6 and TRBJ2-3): GAGVSQSPRYKVTKRGQDVALRCDPISGHVSLYWYRQALGQGPEFLTYFNYEAQQDKSGLPNDRFSAERPEGSISTLTIQRTEQRDSAMYRCASSTLAGTDTQYFGPGTRLTVL.

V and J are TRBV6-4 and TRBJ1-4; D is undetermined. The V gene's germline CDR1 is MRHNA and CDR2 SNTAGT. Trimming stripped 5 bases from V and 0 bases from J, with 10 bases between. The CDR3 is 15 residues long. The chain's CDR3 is CASSPGDATNEKLFF. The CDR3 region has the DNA TGTGCCAGCAGTCCCGGGGATGCAACTAATGAAAAACTGTTTTTT.

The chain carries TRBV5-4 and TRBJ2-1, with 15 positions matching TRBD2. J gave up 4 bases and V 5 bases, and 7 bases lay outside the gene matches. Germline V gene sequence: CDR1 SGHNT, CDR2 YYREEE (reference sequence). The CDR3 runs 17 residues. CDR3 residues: CASSRTSGRASYNEQFF. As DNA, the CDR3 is TGTGCCAGCAGTCGGACTAGCGGGAGGGCCTCGTACAATGAGCAGTTCTTC.

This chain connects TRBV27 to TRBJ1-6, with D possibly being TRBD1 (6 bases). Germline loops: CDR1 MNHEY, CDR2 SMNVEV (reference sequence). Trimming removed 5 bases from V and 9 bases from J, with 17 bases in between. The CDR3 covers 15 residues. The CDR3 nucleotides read TGTGCCAGCAGTAAAAAGGGGGTTCTGGGTTCACCCCTCCACTTT. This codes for CASSKKGVLGSPLHF.